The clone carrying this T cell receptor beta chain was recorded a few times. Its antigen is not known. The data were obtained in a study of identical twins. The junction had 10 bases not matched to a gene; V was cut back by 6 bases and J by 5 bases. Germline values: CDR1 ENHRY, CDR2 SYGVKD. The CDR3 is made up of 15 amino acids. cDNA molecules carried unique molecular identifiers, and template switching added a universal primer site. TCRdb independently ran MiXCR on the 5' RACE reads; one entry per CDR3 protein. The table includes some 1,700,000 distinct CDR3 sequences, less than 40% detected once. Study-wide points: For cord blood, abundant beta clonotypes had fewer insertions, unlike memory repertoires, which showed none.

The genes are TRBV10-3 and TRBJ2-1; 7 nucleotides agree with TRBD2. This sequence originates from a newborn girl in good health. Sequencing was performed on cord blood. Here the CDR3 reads CAIRDGGKLNNEQFF. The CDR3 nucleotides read TGTGCCATCAGGGACGGGGGGAAACTCAACAATGAGCAGTTCTTC.